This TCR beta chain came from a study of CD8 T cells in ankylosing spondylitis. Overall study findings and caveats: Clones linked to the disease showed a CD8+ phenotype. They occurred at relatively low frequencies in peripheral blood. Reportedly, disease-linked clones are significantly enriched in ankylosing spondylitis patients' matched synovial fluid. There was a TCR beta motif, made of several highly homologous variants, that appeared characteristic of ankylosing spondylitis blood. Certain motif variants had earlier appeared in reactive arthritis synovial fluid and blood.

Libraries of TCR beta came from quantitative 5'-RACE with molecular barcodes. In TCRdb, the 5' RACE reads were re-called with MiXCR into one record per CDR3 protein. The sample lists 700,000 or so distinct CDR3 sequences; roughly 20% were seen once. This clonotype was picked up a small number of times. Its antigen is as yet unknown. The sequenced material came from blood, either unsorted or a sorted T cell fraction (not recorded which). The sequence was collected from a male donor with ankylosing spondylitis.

The CDR3 is CSAHGETYNEQFF. CDR3 DNA sequence: TGCAGTGCCCACGGGGAGACGTACAATGAGCAGTTCTTC. This chain uses TRBV20-1 with TRBJ2-1, with TRBD2 as a possible D gene (5 bases). Germline values: CDR1 DFQATT, CDR2 SNEGSKA (reference sequence). CDR3 size: 13 residues. Between the trimmed V and J ends, which lost 6 bases and 4 bases, there was a span of 13 bases.